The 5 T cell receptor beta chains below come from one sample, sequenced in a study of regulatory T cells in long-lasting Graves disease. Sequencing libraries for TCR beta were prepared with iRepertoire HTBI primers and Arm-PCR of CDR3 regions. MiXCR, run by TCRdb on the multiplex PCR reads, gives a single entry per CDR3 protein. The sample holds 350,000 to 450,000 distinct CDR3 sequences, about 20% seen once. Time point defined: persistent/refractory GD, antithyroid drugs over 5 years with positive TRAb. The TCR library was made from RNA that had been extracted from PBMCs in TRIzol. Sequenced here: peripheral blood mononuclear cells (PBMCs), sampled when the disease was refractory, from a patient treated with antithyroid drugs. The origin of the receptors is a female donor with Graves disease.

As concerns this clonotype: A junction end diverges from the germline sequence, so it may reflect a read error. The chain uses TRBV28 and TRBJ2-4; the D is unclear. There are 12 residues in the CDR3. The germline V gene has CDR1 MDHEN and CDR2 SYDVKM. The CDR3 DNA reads TGTGTCAGCAGTCCCGCGGAAAACATTCAGTACTTC. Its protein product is CVSSPAENIQYF. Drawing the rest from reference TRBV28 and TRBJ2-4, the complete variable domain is DVKVTQSSRYLVKRTGEKVFLECVQDMDHENMFWYRQDPGLGLRLIYFSYDVKMKEKGDIPEGYSVSREKKERFSLILESASTNQTSMYLCVSSPAENIQYFGAGTRLSVL.

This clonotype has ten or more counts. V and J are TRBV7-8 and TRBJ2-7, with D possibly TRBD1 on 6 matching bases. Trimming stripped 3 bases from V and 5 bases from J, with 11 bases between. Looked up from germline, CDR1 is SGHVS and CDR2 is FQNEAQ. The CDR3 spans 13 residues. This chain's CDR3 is CASSFTGTDEQYF. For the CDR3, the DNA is TGTGCCAGCAGCTTTACAGGGACCGACGAGCAGTACTTC.

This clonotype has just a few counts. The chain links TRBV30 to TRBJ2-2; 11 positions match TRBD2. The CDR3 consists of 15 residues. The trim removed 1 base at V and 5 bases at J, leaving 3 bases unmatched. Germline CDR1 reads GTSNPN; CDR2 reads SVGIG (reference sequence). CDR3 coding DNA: TGTGCCTGGAGTGCTCTAGCGGGGGGAACCGGGGAGCTGTTTTTT. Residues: CAWSALAGGTGELFF.

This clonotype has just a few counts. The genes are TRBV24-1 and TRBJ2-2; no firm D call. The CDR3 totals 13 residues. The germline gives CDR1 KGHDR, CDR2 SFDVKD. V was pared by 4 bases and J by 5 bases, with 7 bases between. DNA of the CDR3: TGTGCCACCAGTGAAGAAGGGACCGGGGAGCTGTTTTTT. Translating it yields CATSEEGTGELFF.

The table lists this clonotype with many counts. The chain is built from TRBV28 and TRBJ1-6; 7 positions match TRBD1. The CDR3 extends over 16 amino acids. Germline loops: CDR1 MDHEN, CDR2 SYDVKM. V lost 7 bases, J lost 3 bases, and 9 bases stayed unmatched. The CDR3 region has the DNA TGTGCCAGCAAGATGGGACAGCAGAGCTATAATTCACCCCTCCACTTT. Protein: CASKMGQQSYNSPLHF.